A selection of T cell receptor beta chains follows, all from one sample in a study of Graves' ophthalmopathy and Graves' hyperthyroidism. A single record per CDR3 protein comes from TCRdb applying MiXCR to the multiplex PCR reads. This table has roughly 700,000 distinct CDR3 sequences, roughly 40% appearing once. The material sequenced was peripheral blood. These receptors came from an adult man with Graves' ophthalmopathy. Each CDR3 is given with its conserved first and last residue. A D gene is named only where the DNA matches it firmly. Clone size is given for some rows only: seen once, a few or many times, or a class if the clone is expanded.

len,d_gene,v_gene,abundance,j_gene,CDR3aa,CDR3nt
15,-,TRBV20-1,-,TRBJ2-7,CSAADRHLGSYEQYF,TGCAGTGCTGCCGACCGACACCTGGGATCTTACGAGCAGTACTTC
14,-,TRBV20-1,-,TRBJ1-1,CSGTIGRLNTEAFF,TGCAGTGGCACGATTGGACGGTTGAACACTGAAGCTTTCTTT
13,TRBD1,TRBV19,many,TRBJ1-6,CASTGTGGSPLHF,TGTGCCAGTACCGGGACAGGGGGATCACCCCTCCACTTT
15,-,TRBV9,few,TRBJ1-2,CASSVGTMPIYGYTF,TGTGCCAGCAGCGTAGGAACCATGCCAATCTATGGCTACACCTTC
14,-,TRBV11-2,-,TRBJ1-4,CASSLRVNGEKLFF,TGTGCCAGCAGCCTCCGGGTGAATGGCGAAAAACTGTTTTTT
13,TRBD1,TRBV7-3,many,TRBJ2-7,CASSLYTGDEQYF,TGTGCCAGCAGCTTATACACAGGGGACGAGCAGTACTTC
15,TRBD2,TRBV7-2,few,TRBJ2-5,CASSPGQRGQETQYF,TGTGCCAGCTCCCCCGGGCAGCGGGGGCAAGAGACCCAGTACTTC
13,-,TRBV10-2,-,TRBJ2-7,CASSKGSSYEQYF,TGTGCCAGCAGCAAAGGGAGCTCCTACGAGCAGTACTTC
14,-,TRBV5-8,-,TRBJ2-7,CASSFKQSSYEQYF,TGTGCCAGCAGCTTCAAACAAAGCTCCTACGAGCAGTACTTC
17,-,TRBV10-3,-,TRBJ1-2,CASTEGYRKIPFYGYTF,TGTGCCAGCACCGAAGGGTATAGGAAGATACCTTTCTATGGCTACACCTTC
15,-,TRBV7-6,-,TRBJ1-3,CASSLVTYSGNTIYF,TGTGCCAGCAGCTTAGTGACATACTCTGGAAACACCATATATTTT
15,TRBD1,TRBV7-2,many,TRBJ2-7,CASSLSTGLSYEQYF,TGTGCCAGCAGCCTTTCGACAGGGCTGAGCTACGAGCAGTACTTC
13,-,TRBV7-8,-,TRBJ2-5,CASSPVGEETQYF,TGTGCCAGCAGCCCGGTGGGGGAAGAGACCCAGTACTTC
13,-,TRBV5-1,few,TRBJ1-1,CASSQEQGTEAFF,TGCGCCAGCAGCCAAGAGCAGGGCACTGAAGCTTTCTTT
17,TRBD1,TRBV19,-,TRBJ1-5,CASSTATGGPSNQPQHF,TGTGCCAGTAGTACCGCAACAGGGGGCCCTAGCAATCAGCCCCAGCATTTT
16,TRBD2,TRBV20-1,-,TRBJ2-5,CSAGRTSGLSQETQYF,TGCAGTGCGGGTAGGACTAGCGGGCTAAGCCAAGAGACCCAGTACTTC
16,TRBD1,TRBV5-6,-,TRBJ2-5,CASSLVTGGRGQPQYF,TGTGCCAGCAGCTTGGTGACAGGGGGCAGGGGACAGCCCCAGTACTTC
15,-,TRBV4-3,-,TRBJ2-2,CASSQDSPNTGELFF,TGCGCCAGCAGCCAAGATAGCCCCAACACCGGGGAGCTGTTTTTT
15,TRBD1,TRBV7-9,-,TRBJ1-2,CASSLAAGGDYGYTF,TGTGCCAGCAGCTTAGCGGCAGGGGGGGACTATGGCTACACCTTC
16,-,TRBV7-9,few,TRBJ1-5,CASSPMGVGGDQPQHF,TGTGCCAGCAGCCCAATGGGGGTGGGGGGCGATCAGCCCCAGCATTTT
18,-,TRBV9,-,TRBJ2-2,CASSPPFGSQGSTGELFF,TGTGCCAGCAGCCCACCCTTCGGATCCCAGGGGAGCACCGGGGAGCTGTTTTTT
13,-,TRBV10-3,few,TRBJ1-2,CASSKQARDGYTF,TGTGCCAGCAGTAAACAGGCGAGGGATGGCTACACCTTC
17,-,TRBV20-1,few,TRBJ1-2,CSASRVWGDISNLGYTF,TGCAGTGCTAGTCGGGTTTGGGGGGACATCTCTAACTTGGGCTACACCTTC
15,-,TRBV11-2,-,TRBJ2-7,CASSFDRDISYEQYF,TGTGCCAGCAGCTTTGACCGGGACATTTCCTACGAGCAGTACTTC
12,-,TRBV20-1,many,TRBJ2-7,CSAMGQPYEQYF,TGCAGTGCTATGGGACAACCCTACGAGCAGTACTTC
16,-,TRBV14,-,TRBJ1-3,CASSQDRAFSGNTIYF,TGTGCCAGCAGCCAAGATAGGGCTTTCTCTGGAAACACCATATATTTT
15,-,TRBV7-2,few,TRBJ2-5,CASSDPGQYQETQYF,TGCGCCAGCAGTGATCCCGGACAGTACCAAGAGACCCAGTACTTC
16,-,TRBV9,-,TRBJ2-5,CASSVEVAAAGGTQYF,TGTGCCAGCAGCGTAGAAGTTGCCGCCGCCGGTGGGACCCAGTACTTC
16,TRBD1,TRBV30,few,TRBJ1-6,CAWSPRVGQVRSPLHF,TGTGCCTGGAGTCCACGGGTGGGACAGGTCCGTTCACCCCTCCACTTT
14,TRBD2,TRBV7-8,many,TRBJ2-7,CASSYGGGSYEQYF,TGTGCCAGCAGCTACGGCGGGGGATCCTACGAGCAGTACTTC
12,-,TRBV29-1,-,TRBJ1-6,CSLAAGNSPLHF,TGCAGCTTAGCTGCAGGGAATTCACCCCTCCACTTT
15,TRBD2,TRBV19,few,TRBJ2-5,CASGVSGEGEETQYF,TGTGCCAGTGGCGTAAGTGGGGAGGGTGAAGAGACCCAGTACTTC
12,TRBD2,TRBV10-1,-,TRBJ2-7,CPDSGSSYEQYF,TGCCCCGACAGCGGGAGCTCCTACGAGCAGTACTTC
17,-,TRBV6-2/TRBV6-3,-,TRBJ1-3,CASSPRYRRASGNTIYF,TGTGCCAGCAGTCCCAGATACCGAAGAGCCTCTGGAAACACCATATATTTT
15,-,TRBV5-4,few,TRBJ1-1,CASSPGTLGNTEAFF,TGTGCCAGCAGCCCAGGGACGTTAGGGAACACTGAAGCTTTCTTT
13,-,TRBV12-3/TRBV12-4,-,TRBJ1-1,CASSPTGFTEAFF,TGTGCCAGCAGCCCCACAGGGTTTACTGAAGCTTTCTTT
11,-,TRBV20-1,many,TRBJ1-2,CSARLTYGYTF,TGCAGTGCTAGACTGACCTATGGCTACACCTTC
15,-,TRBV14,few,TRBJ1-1,CASSQGARGNTEAFF,TGTGCCAGCAGCCAGGGCGCGAGGGGGAACACTGAAGCTTTCTTT
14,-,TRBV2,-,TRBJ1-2,CASSERDRRYGYTF,TGTGCCAGCAGTGAACGTGACAGACGCTATGGCTACACCTTC